Listed here are 13 T cell receptor beta chains from one sample, sequenced in a study of early stage breast cancer tumors. Repertoires were generated with immunoSEQ multiplex PCR, while TCRdb's copy carries only in-frame clones and drops some. The sample contains 45,000 to 65,000 clones, roughly 78% of which appear only once. Sample: blood. These receptors were taken from a person aged 40-50 years with breast cancer.

This clone appeared a single time. The gene calls are TRBV30 and TRBJ2-5; the match to TRBD2 covers 12 bases. The tail of the sequence fits TRBJ2-7 better, so the J call may be wrong. The CDR3 consists of 15 residues. Germline assignment: CDR1 GTSNPN and CDR2 SVGIG (reference sequence). The CDR3 DNA reads as TGTGCCTGCCTGCTAGCGGGAGGGGGTGCCTACGAGCAGTACTTC. The encoded protein is CACLLAGGGAYEQYF.

J is TRBJ2-7 and V is TRBV11-3; 14 bases agree with TRBD2. The CDR3 is made up of 15 amino acids. V shed 5 bases and J 6 bases; nucleotides not matched to a gene: 6. Looked up from germline, CDR1 is SGHNT and CDR2 is YENEEA. CDR3 in amino acids: CASSLSGLAGAEQYF. The CDR3 coding sequence is TGTGCCAGCAGCCTCTCGGGACTAGCGGGAGCCGAGCAGTACTTC.

A note on this clone: The same CDR3 arises from other DNA sequences in this sample as well. The V and J genes are TRBV5-1 and TRBJ2-7, with 7 bases matching TRBD2. V shed 5 bases and J 3 bases; nucleotides not matched to a gene: 8. The CDR3 totals 14 residues. The germline V gene encodes CDR1 SGHRS and CDR2 YFSETQ. In DNA form, the CDR3 reads TGCGCCAGCAGGGTAGCGGGTGGGAGCTACGAGCAGTACTTC. It yields the protein CASRVAGGSYEQYF. The whole variable domain, remainder taken from reference TRBV5-1 and TRBJ2-7, is KAGVTQTPRYLIKTRGQQVTLSCSPISGHRSVSWYQQTPGQGLQFLFEYFSETQRNKGNFPGRFSGRQFSNSRSEMNVSTLELGDSALYLCASRVAGGSYEQYFGPGTRLTVT.

The table lists this clone with a count of one. V and J are TRBV7-9 and TRBJ1-3; D is uncertain. Germline V gives CDR1 SEHNR, CDR2 FQNEAQ (reference sequence). CDR3 length: 15 amino acids. Between the trimmed V and J ends, which lost 5 bases and 0 bases, there was a span of 11 bases. CDR3 residues: CASSRQQFSGNTIYF. The CDR3 DNA reads TGTGCCAGCAGCCGACAACAGTTCTCTGGAAACACCATATATTTT.

The chain couples TRBV11-2 to TRBJ2-3; D ambiguous. This CDR3 comprises 13 residues. Germline-derived CDR1 and CDR2 are SGHAT and FQNNGV. V was clipped by 2 bases and J by 5 bases, with 8 bases between them. Here the CDR3 DNA reads TGTGCCAGCAGCTTAATGGTGGAAGATACGCAGTATTTT. This codes for CASSLMVEDTQYF.

J is TRBJ2-2 and V is TRBV4-1; D is possibly TRBD1 or TRBD2 (6 bases each). The ends were cut back, 0 bases at V and 2 bases at J, with 19 bases in the middle. Germline-derived CDR1 and CDR2 are MGHRA and YSYEKL. The CDR3 is made up of 19 amino acids. The CDR3 coding sequence is TGCGCCAGCAGCCAAGATTGGAAAGGGGGGCCTTTAAACACCGGGGAGCTGTTTTTT. Its translation: CASSQDWKGGPLNTGELFF.

The chain couples TRBV18 to TRBJ1-4; unclear D gene. From germline, CDR1 is KGHSH and CDR2 LQKENI. Deletions cut 2 bases from V and 0 bases from J, with 10 bases between. The CDR3 sequence is 16 residues long. The CDR3 is CASSPTQIATNEKLFF. The CDR3, as DNA: TGTGCCAGCTCACCAACACAGATTGCAACTAATGAAAAACTGTTTTTT.

Of note for this clone: Relative to the germline gene, one junction end is altered; a read error may explain this. The chain combines TRBV4-2 with TRBJ2-1; 7 bases match TRBD2. The CDR3 consists of 17 residues. Germline V gene sequence: CDR1 LGHNA, CDR2 YNFKEQ. DNA of the CDR3: TGTGCCAGCAGCCAAGATGGGGGAAGCGGGACCTATAATGAGCAGTTCTTC. Translating gives CASSQDGGSGTYNEQFF.

This rearrangement joins TRBV6-5 to TRBJ1-4; D call uncertain. Looked up from germline, CDR1 is MNHEY and CDR2 is SVGAGI. With 7 bases removed from V and 5 bases from J, the gap between germline ends came to 11 bases. The CDR3 spans 13 residues. The CDR3 nucleotides read TGTGCCAGCACTCCGACGGAAAATGAAAAACTGTTTTTT. The encoded protein is CASTPTENEKLFF.

V gene TRBV7-9 combines with J gene TRBJ2-3; 13 nucleotides line up with TRBD2. The V gene's germline CDR1 is SEHNR and CDR2 FQNEAQ (reference sequence). Germline trimming cut 3 bases from V and 4 bases from J; bases unmatched to any gene: 13. This CDR3 has 19 amino acids. The DNA of the CDR3 is TGTGCCAGCAGCTTCTCCACCGATTGGACTAGCGGGAGTGCAGATACGCAGTATTTT. Its translation: CASSFSTDWTSGSADTQYF.

This clone has just one count. The chain has TRBV15 and TRBJ1-2; no clear D gene. Germline loops: CDR1 LNHNV, CDR2 YYDKDF (reference sequence). Trimming removed 9 bases at V and 6 bases at J, with 17 bases between. CDR3 length: 13 residues. Here the CDR3 DNA reads TGTGCCACTCAGGCGGGGAGGGTTGATGGCTACACCTTC. It encodes CATQAGRVDGYTF. Complete variable domain (other parts from reference TRBV15 and TRBJ1-2): DAMVIQNPRYQVTQFGKPVTLSCSQTLNHNVMYWYQQKSSQAPKLLFHYYDKDFNNEADTPDNFQSRRPNTSFCFLDIRSPGLGDTAMYLCATQAGRVDGYTFGSGTRLTVV.

This chain links TRBV11-2 with TRBJ2-5, with D perhaps TRBD1 (6 bases). CDR3 length equals 13 residues. V gave up 5 bases and J gave up 5 bases, with 12 bases separating them. Germline loops: CDR1 SGHAT, CDR2 FQNNGV. CDR3 coding DNA: TGTGCCAGCAGCAAAATTCAGGGGGAGACCCAGTACTTC. Residues: CASSKIQGETQYF.

The chain couples TRBV21-1 to TRBJ2-1; the table's D call TRBD1 went unverified against the DNA. TRBV21-1 represents a pseudogene. The CDR3 is 12 amino acids. CDR3 DNA: TGTGCCAGCGGTGACAGGAGGAATGAGCAGTTCTTC. This translates into CASGDRRNEQFF.